This TCR beta chain stems from a study of blood T cell repertoires in COVID-19. The wider study: Samples came from the United States, Italy and Spain, spanning acute and convalescent COVID-19. T cells, B-cell-depleted T cells, or PBMCs provided the cDNA or gDNA that served as material.

The V gene lost 7 bases and the J gene lost 5 bases, with 14 bases spanning the gap. The CDR3 loop spans 13 amino acids. Only in-frame clones appear in the TCRdb table, and some are missing; sequencing was by immunoSEQ multiplex PCR. Of some 330,000 clones in the sample, around nine tenths were seen once. The gene calls are TRBV12-3 or TRBV12-4 and TRBJ1-2, with no clear D. The TCR originated in a woman aged 45-59 years with active or convalescent COVID-19. The sequencing sample was made of peripheral blood. CDR3 region: CASTAEMTYGYTF. CDR3 coding DNA: TGTGCCAGCACCGCCGAGATGACTTATGGCTACACCTTC.